This entry describes one T cell receptor (beta chain). The germline gene is not matched at one end of the junction; a read error may be the cause. This entry is derived from a study of blood T cell repertoires in COVID-19. The CDR3 totals 12 residues. Germline V lookup: CDR1 MNHNS, CDR2 SASEGT. Generated by immunoSEQ multiplex PCR, the TCRdb table keeps only in-frame clones and is missing some. This table has about 200,000 clones, approximately 91% appearing once. This clonotype was sampled from a man in his 60s who had recovered from COVID-19. The sequenced sample was peripheral blood. The V gene is TRBV6-1, the J gene TRBJ2-7; D is ambiguous. The CDR3 is CASGDSSYEQYF. The CDR3 nucleotides read TGTGCCAGCGGTGATAGCTCCTACGAGCAGTACTTC.